The clone carrying this T cell receptor beta chain was seen many times. Its target is unknown. From the reads, TCRdb called clonotypes with MiXCR, one entry per CDR3 protein. The data show about 200,000 distinct CDR3 sequences, about a tenth seen once. These data originate in a study of T cell repertoires in cytomegalovirus infection. In the study overall: Public TCR beta signatures provided an indication of both CMV infection and a matching HLA type. Whole-study results and caveats: Dominating the ex vivo response were TCR beta clonotypes that were CMV-specific and HLA-C-restricted. Frequencies of public TCR beta families were cumulated, and this identified carriers of CMV plus the relevant HLA.

Germline CDR1 LNHDA, CDR2 SQIVND (reference sequence). The CDR3 has 16 residues. Trimming took 3 bases from V and 0 from J, leaving 14 bases between them. The V and J genes are TRBV19 and TRBJ1-1, with D possibly TRBD1 on 5 matching bases. This TCR was sampled from a human donor in good health (CMV status not recorded). Some clones in this sample may be carry-over from other donors' samples. Input material: PBMCs. CDR3 amino acids: CASSIGDGFMNTEAFF. The CDR3 nucleotides read TGTGCCAGTAGTATTGGGGACGGATTCATGAACACTGAAGCTTTCTTT.